The T cell receptor (beta chain) described here comes from a study of blood T cell repertoires in COVID-19. About the study: Whether acute or convalescent, the COVID-19 samples came from the United States, Italy and Spain. T cells, B-cell-depleted T cells, or PBMCs supplied cDNA or gDNA.

Germline trimming cut 6 bases from V and 3 bases from J; bases unmatched to any gene: 8. The V gene's germline CDR1 is SGHNT and CDR2 YYREEE (reference sequence). The CDR3 covers 15 residues. Original processing methods: Researchers report that nucleated cell counts were estimated from reference gene primer amplification. Clones were sequenced by immunoSEQ multiplex PCR, and TCRdb holds only the in-frame ones, with some missing. The D gene and trimming were derived from the DNA, and the V and J assignments and clone size from that table. Of 150,000 to 200,000 clones listed, around four fifths are singletons.

V gene TRBV5-4 combines with J gene TRBJ2-1; 8 bases map to TRBD2. Sequencing used peripheral blood. This sequence originates from a woman aged 80 or older with acute or convalescent COVID-19. The CDR3 region has the DNA TGTGCCAGCAAAAAGGCGGGAGGAGTCTACAATGAGCAGTTCTTC. Its translation: CASKKAGGVYNEQFF.